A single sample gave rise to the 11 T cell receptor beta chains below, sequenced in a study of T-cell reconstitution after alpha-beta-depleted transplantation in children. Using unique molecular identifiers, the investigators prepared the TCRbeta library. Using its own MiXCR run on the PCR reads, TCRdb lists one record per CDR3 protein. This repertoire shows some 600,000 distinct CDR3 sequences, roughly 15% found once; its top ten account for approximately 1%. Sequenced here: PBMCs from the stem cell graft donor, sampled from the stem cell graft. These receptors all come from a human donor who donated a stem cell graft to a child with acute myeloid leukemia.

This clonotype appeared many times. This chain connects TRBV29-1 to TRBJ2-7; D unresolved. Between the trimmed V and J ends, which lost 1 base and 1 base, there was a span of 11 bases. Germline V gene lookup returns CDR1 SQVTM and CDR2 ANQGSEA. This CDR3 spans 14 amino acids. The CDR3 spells CSVEARSGSYEQYF. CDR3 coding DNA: TGCAGCGTTGAAGCACGTTCTGGGTCCTACGAGCAGTACTTC.

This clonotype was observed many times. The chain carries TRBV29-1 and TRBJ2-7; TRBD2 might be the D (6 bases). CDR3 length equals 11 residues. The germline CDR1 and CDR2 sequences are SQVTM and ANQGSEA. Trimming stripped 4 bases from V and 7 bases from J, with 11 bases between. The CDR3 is CSVVVRGEQYF. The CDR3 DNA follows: TGCAGCGTTGTTGTCCGGGGGGAGCAGTACTTC.

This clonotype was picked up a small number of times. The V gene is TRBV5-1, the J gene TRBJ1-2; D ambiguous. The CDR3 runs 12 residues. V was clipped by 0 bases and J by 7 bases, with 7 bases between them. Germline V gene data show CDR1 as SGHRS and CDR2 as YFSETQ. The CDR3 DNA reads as TGCGCCAGCAGCTTGGAAGATCGTGGCTACACCTTC. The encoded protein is CASSLEDRGYTF.

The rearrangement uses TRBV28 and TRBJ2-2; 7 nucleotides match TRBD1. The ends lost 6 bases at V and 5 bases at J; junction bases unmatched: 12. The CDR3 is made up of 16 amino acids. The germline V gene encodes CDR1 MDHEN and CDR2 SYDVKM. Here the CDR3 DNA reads TGTGCCAGCAGCCCCCGACAGGGTAGAATGACCGGGGAGCTGTTTTTT. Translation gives CASSPRQGRMTGELFF. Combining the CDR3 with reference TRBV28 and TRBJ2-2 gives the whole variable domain DVKVTQSSRYLVKRTGEKVFLECVQDMDHENMFWYRQDPGLGLRLIYFSYDVKMKEKGDIPEGYSVSREKKERFSLILESASTNQTSMYLCASSPRQGRMTGELFFGEGSRLTVL.

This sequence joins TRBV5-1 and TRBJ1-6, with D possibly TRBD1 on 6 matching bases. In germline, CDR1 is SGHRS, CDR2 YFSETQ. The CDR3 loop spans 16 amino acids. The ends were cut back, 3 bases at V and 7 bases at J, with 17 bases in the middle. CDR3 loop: CASSSRGTGKNSPLHF. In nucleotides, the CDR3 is TGCGCCAGCAGCTCCCGAGGAACAGGGAAGAATTCACCCCTCCACTTT.

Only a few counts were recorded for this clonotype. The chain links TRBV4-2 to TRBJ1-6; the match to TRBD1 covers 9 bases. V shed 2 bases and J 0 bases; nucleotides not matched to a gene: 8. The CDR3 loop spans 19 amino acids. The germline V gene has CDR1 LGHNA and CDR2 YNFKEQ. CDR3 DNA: TGTGCCAGCAGCCAATCTCATCGACAGGGGGGCTCCTATAATTCACCCCTCCACTTT. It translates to CASSQSHRQGGSYNSPLHF.

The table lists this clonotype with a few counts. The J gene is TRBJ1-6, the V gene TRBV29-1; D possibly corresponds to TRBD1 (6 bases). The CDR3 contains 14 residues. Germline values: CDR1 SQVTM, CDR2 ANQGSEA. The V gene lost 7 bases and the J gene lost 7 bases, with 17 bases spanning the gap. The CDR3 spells CSATGGAQNSPLHF. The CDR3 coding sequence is TGCAGCGCTACCGGGGGGGCACAAAATTCACCCCTCCACTTT.

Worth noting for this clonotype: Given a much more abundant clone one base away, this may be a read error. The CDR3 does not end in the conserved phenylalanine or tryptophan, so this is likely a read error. DNA for the CDR3: TGTGCCAGCAGTTTAAAGAGCGGAACCCGGGACCCAACGTTTTACGAGCAGTACGCC. It is translated as CASSLKSGTRDPTFYEQYA. This sequence joins TRBV28 and TRBJ2-7; D assignment may be TRBD1 or TRBD2 (5 bases each). The CDR3 runs 19 residues. V was clipped by 2 bases and J by 4 bases, with 27 bases between them. Germline CDR1 reads MDHEN; CDR2 reads SYDVKM.

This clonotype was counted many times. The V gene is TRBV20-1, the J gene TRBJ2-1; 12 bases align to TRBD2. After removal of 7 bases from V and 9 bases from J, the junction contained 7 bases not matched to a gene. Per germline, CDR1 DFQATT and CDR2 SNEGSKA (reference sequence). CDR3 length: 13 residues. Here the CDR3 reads CSERLAGGSEQFF. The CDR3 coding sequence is TGCAGTGAGCGGCTAGCGGGAGGGAGTGAGCAGTTCTTC.

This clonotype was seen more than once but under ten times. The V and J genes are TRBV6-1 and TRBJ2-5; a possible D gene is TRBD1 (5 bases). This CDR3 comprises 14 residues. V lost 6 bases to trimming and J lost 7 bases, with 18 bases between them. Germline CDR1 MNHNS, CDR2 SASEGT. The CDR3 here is CASRKPGAEVTQYF. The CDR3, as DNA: TGTGCCAGCAGGAAGCCTGGGGCTGAAGTGACCCAGTACTTC.

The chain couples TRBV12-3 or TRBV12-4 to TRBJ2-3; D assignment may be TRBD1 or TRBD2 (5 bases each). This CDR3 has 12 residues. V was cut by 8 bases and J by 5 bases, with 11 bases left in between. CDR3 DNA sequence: TGTGCCAGCGGGTGGGACGGAGATACGCAGTATTTT. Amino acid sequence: CASGWDGDTQYF.